The TCR beta chain described here comes from a study of T cells expressing NK-cell markers. Study background: Just one sequenced donor of eight was HCMV-seronegative, while seven were seropositive.

5'RACE template switching with UMIs generated TCR beta cDNA. TCRdb re-called the 5' RACE reads and gives one entry per CDR3 protein, without DNA. Here the sample table reports about 440,000 distinct CDR3 sequences. The V gene's germline CDR1 is MNHEY and CDR2 SVGAGI. The CDR3 totals 14 residues. The chain combines TRBV6-5 with TRBJ1-2; as DNA is missing, the TRBD1 call by TCRdb cannot be tested. This sequence originates from a woman between 18 and 70 years old in good health. The specimen sequenced was blood T cells: a sorted CD56 or NKG2C T cell subset, CD4+ or CD8+ T cells, or bulk PBMC T cells (not recorded which). CDR3 sequence reads: CASSYSKQGAGYTF.